This T cell receptor beta chain is drawn from a study of blood T cell repertoires in COVID-19. Profiling relied on immunoSEQ multiplex PCR, and the TCRdb table lists in-frame clones only, not all of them. The data show a few hundred thousand clones, with approximately 84% seen just once and more than 9% held by the top ten. Participant age was about 18 to 89 years, and participants resided in about two dozen US areas. Allocation to cohorts depended on clinical history reported by the participants. The specimen was PBMCs or T cells enriched from blood (not recorded which). The source of this sequence is a woman aged 18 to 35 who had recovered from COVID-19.

The CDR3: CASSALGAVYGYTF. The CDR3 coding sequence is TGTGCCAGCAGCGCCCTAGGGGCAGTCTATGGCTACACCTTC. The chain couples TRBV9 to TRBJ1-2, with D possibly TRBD1 on 5 matching bases. CDR1 is SGDLS and CDR2 is YYNGEE in the germline V gene. V lost 3 bases and J lost 4, with 13 bases in between. CDR3 length equals 14 residues. The whole variable domain, filled in from reference TRBV9 and TRBJ1-2, reads DSGVTQTPKHLITATGQRVTLRCSPRSGDLSVYWYQQSLDQGLQFLIQYYNGEERAKGNILERFSAQQFPDLHSELNLSSLELGDSALYFCASSALGAVYGYTFGSGTRLTVV.